This T cell receptor (beta chain) was profiled in a study of blood T cell repertoires in COVID-19 (dated by TCRdb to 2020 to 2021). In the study overall: The collaborator samples originated in the United States, Italy and Spain and spanned the acute and convalescent phases of COVID-19. The material from the prospective study consisted of cDNA or gDNA derived from T cells, B-cell-depleted T cells, or PBMCs. Subjects who had been exposed to COVID-19, were actively infected with it, or had recovered from it provided the deeply sampled blood TCRbeta repertoires that made up the dataset. A freely available public database, intended as a resource for researchers studying the immune response to SARS-CoV-2, is where the repertoires were released. The samples were drawn from the first 160 participants of the ongoing ImmuneRACE study and from 1,254 subjects provided by 6 global collaborators. A de-identified subject ID, COVID-19 status, age in years and sex were almost always included in the sample metadata. Where available, HLA class I and class II types were obtained from metadata supplied by the sample provider rather than from assay-based typing.

CDR1 and CDR2, per the germline V gene, are ENHRY and SYGVKD. Reading from cysteine to phenylalanine, the CDR3 counts 14 amino acids. The kept DNA is CDR3 alone, 42 bases in frame from the first base. The trim is 3 bases for V and 3 bases for J, with a gap of 12 bases between the germline ends. Whole blood was collected in K2EDTA tubes by collaborating institutions according to the institutions' own protocols. For TCRbeta analysis, collaborators shipped samples in one of three forms: frozen whole blood, isolated PBMCs, or DNA extracted from either of those sample types. Overall study outcomes, separate from this receptor: Clinical and demographic metadata were provided uncurated, with the amount varying by source and participant.

The immunoSEQ Assay, a bias-controlled multiplex PCR, was used to amplify TCRbeta CDR3 regions from genomic DNA. As for the authors' bioinformatics: The number of nucleated cells in each sample was estimated from the amplification of reference gene primers within the assay. To quantify the absolute abundance of each unique TCRbeta CDR3 rearrangement, sequence reads were collapsed and filtered. Productive Simpson clonality was computed per sample as the square root of Simpson's diversity index over productive rearrangements. The table was pulled from immuneACCESS by TCRdb, which kept in-frame rearrangements only. Such tables lose some clones; where checked, under half of the loss comes from unresolved V genes, and the rest has no known cause. The V and J calls and the clone size are those of that table, but D and trimming were determined from the DNA. The sample records 90,000 to 120,000 clones, approximately 90% of which are singletons. The biggest ten clones account for about 30% of the sample.

As regards this clone: Its antigen has not been determined. Base qualities were left out, and no much larger clone turns up one base away.

Sequences were obtained from peripheral blood. The V and J genes are TRBV10-3 and TRBJ2-7, with a tentative D gene TRBD1 over 5 matching bases. The receptor comes from a woman older than 75 with acute or convalescent COVID-19. The CDR3 here reads CAISDDRLNYEQYF. DNA sequence: TGTGCCATCAGTGACGACAGACTCAACTACGAGCAGTACTTC.